These 32 T cell receptor beta chains came from one sample sequenced in a study of blood T cell repertoires in COVID-19. Clones were read by immunoSEQ multiplex PCR, and TCRdb kept only the in-frame ones, dropping some. Seen here are some 240,000 clones, 80% observed once, and the top ten hold around 7.7%. The sample comprised peripheral blood. The receptor source for this set is a woman between 70 and 85 years old with acute or convalescent COVID-19.

The chain combines TRBV4-1 with TRBJ2-3; no definite D call. The CDR3 is 15 residues long. Germline-derived CDR1 and CDR2 are MGHRA and YSYEKL. Trimming cost V 6 bases and J 1 base, with 14 bases left between them. As DNA, the CDR3 is TGCGCCAGCAGACGAGAAGTGCAAGGCACAGATACGCAGTATTTT. Translation: CASRREVQGTDTQYF.

J is TRBJ2-1 and V is TRBV2; D is perhaps TRBD1 (6 bases). The germline V and J ends were trimmed by 2 bases and 7 bases, with 12 bases remaining between them. The germline CDR1 and CDR2 sequences are SNHLY and FYNNEI. This CDR3 is 14 amino acids long. The CDR3 nucleotides read TGTGCCAGCAGTGAAACAGGGTGGCGTAATGAGCAGTTCTTC. It specifies CASSETGWRNEQFF.

The rearrangement uses TRBV10-2 and TRBJ2-2, with 9 bases lining up with TRBD2. Trimming at V came to 0 bases and at J to 7 bases, leaving 9 bases not matched to a gene. Per the germline V gene, CDR1 is WSHSY and CDR2 is SAAADI. The CDR3 has 17 residues. The CDR3 DNA reads TGCGCCAGCAGTGAGTCAGGGACTAGCATGTTTGGCGGGGAGCTGTTTTTT. Translated: CASSESGTSMFGGELFF.

This clone has only one observation. This rearrangement joins TRBV7-9 to TRBJ2-7; D may be TRBD2 (5 bases). V was cut by 4 bases and J by 6 bases, with 10 bases left in between. Germline CDR1 and CDR2: SEHNR and FQNEAQ (reference sequence). This CDR3 comprises 12 residues. The CDR3 here is CASSWAGGEQYF. The CDR3 DNA reads as TGTGCCAGCAGCTGGGCGGGCGGCGAGCAGTACTTC.

This clone was seen once. The chain joins TRBV30 to TRBJ1-5; D possibly corresponds to TRBD1 (5 bases). The V end lost 4 bases, the J end lost 8 bases, and 12 bases lay between the germline ends. Germline V CDR1 and CDR2: GTSNPN, SVGIG (reference sequence). CDR3 length: 12 amino acids. CDR3 region: CAWNLGGKPQHF. DNA of the CDR3: TGTGCCTGGAATCTGGGGGGGAAGCCCCAGCATTTT.

The genes are TRBV5-1 and TRBJ2-1, with no clear D. The CDR3 is 11 residues long. V shed 4 bases and J shed 6 bases, with 5 bases lying between them. Germline V lookup: CDR1 SGHRS, CDR2 YFSETQ. CDR3 residues: CASSVLNEQFF. DNA of the CDR3: TGCGCCAGCAGCGTTCTCAATGAGCAGTTCTTC.

The V and J genes are TRBV4-2 and TRBJ2-3, with D tentatively TRBD2 (5 bases). The CDR3 runs 14 residues. Trimming left V 1 base short and J 4 bases short, with 9 bases between. CDR1 LGHNA and CDR2 YNFKEQ come from the germline V gene. The CDR3 loop is CASSQAPGSDTQYF. The CDR3 DNA is TGTGCCAGCAGCCAAGCACCGGGGTCAGATACGCAGTATTTT.

The rearrangement uses TRBV7-2 and TRBJ1-5; a possible D gene is TRBD1 (5 bases). V was cut by 1 base and J by 6 bases, with 16 bases left in between. This CDR3 region has 16 residues. Germline values: CDR1 SGHTA, CDR2 FQGNSA. CDR3 nucleotides: TGTGCCAGCAGCTTAGTGGGGGGAGGATCAGGTCAGCCCCAGCATTTT. Amino acid sequence: CASSLVGGGSGQPQHF.

The chain combines TRBV6-1 with TRBJ1-4, with TRBD1 matching over 9 bases. V lost 6 bases and J lost 3; bases outside the gene matches: 5. Germline loops: CDR1 MNHNS, CDR2 SASEGT. CDR3 length equals 15 residues. CDR3 DNA sequence: TGTGCCAGCAGAACAGGGGGCGCATCTAATGAAAAACTGTTTTTT. Protein product: CASRTGGASNEKLFF.

The chain joins TRBV5-6 to TRBJ2-6, with D maybe TRBD1 (6 bases). This CDR3 spans 16 amino acids. The germline V and J ends were trimmed by 5 bases and 2 bases, with 14 bases remaining between them. Per germline, CDR1 SGHDT and CDR2 YYEEEE. The chain's CDR3 is CASSNTGRAGANVLTF. CDR3 coding DNA: TGTGCCAGCAGTAATACAGGGCGGGCTGGGGCCAACGTCCTGACTTTC.

This chain joins TRBV6-5 and TRBJ2-3; 7 positions agree with TRBD1. The CDR3 spans 13 residues. Germline V CDR1 and CDR2: MNHEY, SVGAGI. The V segment lost 8 bases and the J segment 5 bases; nucleotides outside the gene matches: 7. CDR3 loop: CASGRQGRDTQYF. CDR3 DNA: TGTGCCAGCGGAAGACAGGGCAGAGATACGCAGTATTTT.

This chain links TRBV5-1 with TRBJ2-2; the D gene is possibly TRBD2 (6 bases). Germline-derived CDR1 and CDR2 are SGHRS and YFSETQ. Trimming took 4 bases from V and 2 from J, leaving 15 bases between them. The CDR3 has 16 residues. This chain's CDR3 is CASSVVGGANTGELFF. The CDR3 bases are TGCGCCAGCAGCGTTGTTGGAGGGGCCAACACCGGGGAGCTGTTTTTT.

The table lists this clone with a count of one. The chain links TRBV3-1 (or the pseudogene TRBV3-2) to TRBJ2-1; 10 nucleotides agree with TRBD1. The CDR3 runs 15 residues. The V and J ends lost 4 bases and 7 bases, in that order; junction bases with no gene match: 7. Looked up from germline, CDR1 is LGHDT and CDR2 is YNNKEL (reference sequence). The DNA of the CDR3 is TGTGCCAGCAGCCTACGGACAGGGGGTGGGAATGAGCAGTTCTTC. Amino acid sequence: CASSLRTGGGNEQFF.

The rearrangement joins TRBV11-2 to TRBJ1-2; 10 bases are shared with TRBD1. CDR1 is SGHAT, CDR2 FQNNGV, per germline. Trimming at V came to 5 bases and at J to 4 bases, leaving 4 bases not matched to a gene. The CDR3 has 14 residues. CDR3 sequence (DNA): TGTGCCAGCAGCCCGGGACAGGGGCTCTATGGCTACACCTTC. Amino acids: CASSPGQGLYGYTF.

This sequence joins TRBV6-5 and TRBJ2-3; possibly TRBD1 for D (6 bases). V lost 7 bases and J 8 bases, leaving 22 bases between the germline ends. Germline V gene lookup returns CDR1 MNHEY and CDR2 SVGAGI. The CDR3 totals 15 residues. CDR3 bases: TGTGCCAGCAACCGTGGCCAACAGGGATCTGGTACGCAGTATTTT. Protein: CASNRGQQGSGTQYF.

This sequence joins TRBV5-5 and TRBJ1-2; 7 bases are a match to TRBD1. V shed 4 bases and J 9 bases; nucleotides not matched to a gene: 9. The CDR3 runs 13 residues. CDR1 SGHKS and CDR2 YYEKEE come from the germline V gene (reference sequence). The CDR3 DNA is TGTGCCAGCAGCCAGAATACAGGGGCGCGCTACACCTTC. Amino acid sequence: CASSQNTGARYTF.

The J gene is TRBJ2-7, the V gene TRBV15; no clear D. CDR3 length: 14 residues. The germline gives CDR1 LNHNV, CDR2 YYDKDF (reference sequence). The V end lost 0 bases, the J end lost 0 bases, and 6 bases lay between the germline ends. Here the CDR3 DNA reads TGTGCCACCAGCAGAGATCTCGTCTCCTACGAGCAGTACTTC. Encoded protein: CATSRDLVSYEQYF.

CDR3 coding DNA: TGTGCCAGCAGTTACTCGAGAGATACGCAGTATTTT. Translation: CASSYSRDTQYF. The V and J genes are TRBV6-5 and TRBJ2-3; D ambiguous. CDR1 is MNHEY, CDR2 SVGAGI, per germline. This CDR3 comprises 12 residues. V was trimmed by 0 bases and J by 5 bases, leaving 3 bases between them.

The chain carries TRBV5-4 and TRBJ1-3, with D unresolved. The germline CDR1 and CDR2 sequences are SGHNT and YYREEE (reference sequence). The CDR3 is 16 amino acids. Trimming stripped 0 bases from V and 0 bases from J, with 10 bases between. The CDR3 coding sequence is TGTGCCAGCAGCTTGGATAGGCACAGCTCTGGAAACACCATATATTTT. Translated: CASSLDRHSSGNTIYF.

CDR3 DNA: TGTGCCAGCAGTTTATTTGGGGGCGGGGGGAATCAGCCCCAGCATTTT. Translating gives CASSLFGGGGNQPQHF. The chain combines TRBV27 with TRBJ1-5; D possibly corresponds to TRBD1 (6 bases). V gave up 1 base and J gave up 4 bases, with 14 bases separating them. The V gene's germline CDR1 is MNHEY and CDR2 SMNVEV (reference sequence). The CDR3 length is 16 residues.

The J gene is TRBJ1-2, the V gene TRBV6-2 or TRBV6-3; tentatively, D is TRBD1 (5 bases). CDR3 length equals 13 residues. Germline V gene data show CDR1 as MNHEY and CDR2 as SVGEGT. V was shortened by 3 bases and J by 7 bases, with 12 bases between the two germline ends. In DNA, the CDR3 is TGTGCCAGCAGTTATTCGGGACTGTCTGGCTACACCTTC. Its translation: CASSYSGLSGYTF.

The genes are TRBV2 and TRBJ2-3; a possible D gene is TRBD2 (6 bases). The V gene lost 5 bases and the J gene lost 6 bases, with 12 bases spanning the gap. The CDR3 runs 13 residues. CDR1 is SNHLY, CDR2 FYNNEI, per germline. The CDR3 DNA is TGTGCCAGCAGTCCGACTAGGTGGGATACGCAGTATTTT. Residues: CASSPTRWDTQYF.

The sample holds a few counts of this clone. The J gene is TRBJ1-2, the V gene TRBV30; D is perhaps TRBD1 (5 bases). The CDR3 extends over 14 amino acids. Germline CDR1 is GTSNPN and CDR2 is SVGIG (reference sequence). V lost 4 bases, J lost 6 bases, and 18 bases lay in between. The CDR3 sequence: CAWTPRGAGHGYTF. DNA of the CDR3: TGTGCCTGGACTCCCCGCGGGGCAGGGCATGGCTACACCTTC. Variable domain in full (rest from reference TRBV30 and TRBJ1-2): SQTIHQWPATLVQPVGSPLSLECTVEGTSNPNLYWYRQAAGRGLQLLFYSVGIGQISSEVPQNLSASRPQDRQFILSSKKLLLSDSGFYLCAWTPRGAGHGYTFGSGTRLTVV.

Comment on this clone: The missing conserved phenylalanine or tryptophan at the end of this CDR3 makes a read error likely. The chain uses TRBV5-4 and TRBJ1-2; D not certain. V gave up 4 bases and J gave up 0 bases, with 16 bases separating them. Germline CDR1 reads SGHNT; CDR2 reads YYREEE (reference sequence). This CDR3 has 16 amino acids. CDR3 in DNA: TGTGCCAGCAGCCGTGCGGGGAGGACTTCTAACTATGGCTACACCCTC. Translated, it gives CASSRAGRTSNYGYTL.

The V and J genes are TRBV15 and TRBJ2-2; perhaps TRBD2 as D (7 bases). Per the germline V gene, CDR1 is LNHNV and CDR2 is YYDKDF (reference sequence). Trimming removed 0 bases from V and 5 bases from J, with 16 bases in between. The CDR3 runs to 17 residues. The CDR3 DNA reads TGTGCCACCAGCAGAGAGGCTACGGGGGGCAGGACCGGGGAGCTGTTTTTT. It encodes CATSREATGGRTGELFF.

The chain uses TRBV6-5 and TRBJ1-5; 8 positions match TRBD1. V lost 5 bases and J lost 4; bases outside the gene matches: 7. CDR1 is MNHEY, CDR2 SVGAGI, per germline. The CDR3 is 15 residues long. The CDR3 reads CASSNPGQANQPQHF. The DNA of the CDR3 is TGTGCCAGCAGTAACCCGGGACAGGCGAATCAGCCCCAGCATTTT.

The rearrangement links TRBV4-1 to TRBJ2-2, with D unresolved. The CDR3 is 16 amino acids. Germline V gene sequence: CDR1 MGHRA, CDR2 YSYEKL. V shed 0 bases and J shed 6 bases, with 14 bases lying between them. The DNA of the CDR3 is TGCGCCAGCAGCCAAGATAGCAGCTACCGAGCCGGGGAGCTGTTTTTT. Translated: CASSQDSSYRAGELFF.

Only one count was recorded for this clone. The genes are TRBV9 and TRBJ1-3, with TRBD1 as a possible D gene (5 bases). The germline V gene encodes CDR1 SGDLS and CDR2 YYNGEE. The CDR3 has 14 amino acids. Trimming took off 2 bases at V and 4 bases at J, with 10 bases between the two ends. The CDR3 is CASSVQGSGNTIYF. In DNA, the CDR3 is TGTGCCAGCAGCGTCCAGGGTTCGGGAAACACCATATATTTT.

This chain links TRBV6-1 with TRBJ1-1; D remains unclear. V lost 2 bases and J lost 5, with 12 bases in between. Germline assignment: CDR1 MNHNS and CDR2 SASEGT. The CDR3 is 14 residues long. The CDR3 coding sequence is TGTGCCAGCAGTGAAAGGAGGGAGGGAACTGAAGCTTTCTTT. This sequence encodes CASSERREGTEAFF.

The J gene is TRBJ2-5, the V gene TRBV7-2; possibly TRBD2 for D (6 bases). Germline loops: CDR1 SGHTA, CDR2 FQGNSA. This CDR3 contains 14 residues. V lost 5 bases to trimming and J lost 2 bases, with 12 bases between them. In DNA, the CDR3 is TGTGCCAGCAGCATCGGACTACAACAAGAGACCCAGTACTTC. It specifies CASSIGLQQETQYF. The entire variable domain, with the rest obtained from reference TRBV7-2 and TRBJ2-5, is as follows: GAGVSQSPSNKVTEKGKDVELRCDPISGHTALYWYRQSLGQGLEFLIYFQGNSAPDKSGLPSDRFSAERTGGSVSTLTIQRTQQEDSAVYLCASSIGLQQETQYFGPGTRLLVL.

In this sample, this clone turned up a few times. The chain has TRBV24-1 and TRBJ1-3; TRBD1 matches at 9 bases. Germline values: CDR1 KGHDR, CDR2 SFDVKD. The V segment lost 6 bases and the J segment 2 bases; nucleotides outside the gene matches: 1. The CDR3 runs 14 residues. CDR3 protein: CATSTGGTGNTIYF. CDR3 nucleotide sequence: TGTGCCACCAGTACAGGGGGCACTGGAAACACCATATATTTT.

This clone was counted once. The rearrangement links TRBV30 to TRBJ1-5; 7 bases match TRBD1. In germline, CDR1 is GTSNPN, CDR2 SVGIG (reference sequence). V lost 3 bases, J lost 4 bases, and 9 bases stayed unmatched. The CDR3 consists of 15 residues. The CDR3 DNA is TGTGCCTGGAGGCGACAGGGAAAGGATAATCAGCCCCAGCATTTT. This encodes CAWRRQGKDNQPQHF.